A selection of T cell receptor beta chains follows, all from one sample in a study of blood T cell repertoires in COVID-19. Some clones are missing from TCRdb's copy, which holds only in-frame ones; the method was immunoSEQ multiplex PCR. The top ten hold 8% to 10% of the sample, which has about 50,000 clones, around 90% seen once. The material sequenced was peripheral blood. The receptors were gathered from a man aged 45 to 65 with active COVID-19. Each CDR3 is given with its conserved first and last residue. A D gene is named only where the DNA matches it firmly. Clone size, where shown, is once, few, many, or a class for clones that have expanded.

v_call: TRBV28
cdr3_length: 12
d_call: NA
j_call: TRBJ1-2
clone_size: NA
cdr3_aa: CASGLGASGYTF
cdr3_nt: TGTGCCAGCGGTTTAGGGGCTAGTGGCTACACCTTC

v_call: TRBV18
cdr3_length: 14
d_call: TRBD1
j_call: TRBJ1-2
clone_size: NA
cdr3_aa: CASSPSTGGDGYTF
cdr3_nt: TGTGCCAGCTCACCGTCGACAGGGGGCGATGGCTACACCTTC

v_call: TRBV18
cdr3_length: 18
d_call: NA
j_call: TRBJ1-2
clone_size: NA
cdr3_aa: CASSPSPGQRLSNYGYTF
cdr3_nt: TGTGCCAGCTCACCCTCACCGGGACAACGTTTGTCGAACTATGGCTACACCTTC

v_call: TRBV6-5
cdr3_length: 14
d_call: NA
j_call: TRBJ1-2
clone_size: NA
cdr3_aa: CASRPNRAVSGYTF
cdr3_nt: TGTGCCAGCAGACCTAACAGGGCCGTTAGCGGCTACACCTTC

v_call: TRBV7-2
cdr3_length: 17
d_call: TRBD2
j_call: TRBJ2-3
clone_size: NA
cdr3_aa: CASSLQASSGATDTQYF
cdr3_nt: TGTGCCAGCAGCTTACAGGCCTCTAGCGGGGCCACAGATACGCAGTATTTT

v_call: TRBV29-1
cdr3_length: 14
d_call: NA
j_call: TRBJ1-1
clone_size: NA
cdr3_aa: CSVEEGKWNTEAFF
cdr3_nt: TGCAGCGTTGAAGAGGGCAAATGGAACACTGAAGCTTTCTTT

v_call: TRBV27
cdr3_length: 18
d_call: TRBD1
j_call: TRBJ1-5
clone_size: NA
cdr3_aa: CASSLYSTGGPSNQPQHF
cdr3_nt: TGTGCCAGCAGTTTATATTCGACAGGGGGGCCGTCCAATCAGCCCCAGCATTTT

v_call: TRBV9
cdr3_length: 13
d_call: TRBD1
j_call: TRBJ1-1
clone_size: NA
cdr3_aa: CASNRQGGTEAFF
cdr3_nt: TGTGCCAGCAACAGACAGGGCGGTACTGAAGCTTTCTTT

v_call: TRBV5-4
cdr3_length: 17
d_call: TRBD2
j_call: TRBJ2-2
clone_size: NA
cdr3_aa: CASSSLAGGPGTGELFF
cdr3_nt: TGTGCCAGCAGCTCCTTAGCGGGAGGGCCGGGCACCGGGGAGCTGTTTTTT

v_call: TRBV19
cdr3_length: 16
d_call: NA
j_call: TRBJ2-2
clone_size: NA
cdr3_aa: CAVLAGGSVRTGELFF
cdr3_nt: TGTGCCGTGCTAGCAGGGGGGTCTGTACGCACCGGGGAGCTGTTTTTT

v_call: TRBV5-1
cdr3_length: 13
d_call: NA
j_call: TRBJ2-5
clone_size: NA
cdr3_aa: CASSLGQQETQYF
cdr3_nt: TGCGCCAGCAGCCTCGGACAGCAAGAGACCCAGTACTTC

v_call: TRBV5-1
cdr3_length: 15
d_call: TRBD1
j_call: TRBJ2-2
clone_size: NA
cdr3_aa: CASSSRTGNTGELFF
cdr3_nt: TGCGCCAGCAGCTCAAGGACAGGGAATACCGGGGAGCTGTTTTTT

v_call: TRBV2
cdr3_length: 16
d_call: TRBD2
j_call: TRBJ2-2
clone_size: NA
cdr3_aa: CASAGPSGSNTGELFF
cdr3_nt: TGTGCCAGCGCGGGACCTAGCGGGTCGAACACCGGGGAGCTGTTTTTT

v_call: TRBV7-2
cdr3_length: 14
d_call: NA
j_call: TRBJ1-1
clone_size: once
cdr3_aa: CASRGGTLNTEAFF
cdr3_nt: TGTGCCAGCAGGGGCGGGACTCTGAACACTGAAGCTTTCTTT

v_call: TRBV7-3
cdr3_length: 14
d_call: NA
j_call: TRBJ2-3
clone_size: NA
cdr3_aa: CASSPHAATDTQYF
cdr3_nt: TGTGCCAGCAGCCCCCACGCCGCGACAGATACGCAGTATTTT

v_call: TRBV19
cdr3_length: 17
d_call: TRBD1
j_call: TRBJ1-2
clone_size: NA
cdr3_aa: CASSNTGTGGLESGYTF
cdr3_nt: TGTGCCAGTAGTAATACCGGGACAGGGGGCTTGGAGTCGGGCTACACCTTC

v_call: TRBV28
cdr3_length: 15
d_call: NA
j_call: TRBJ1-5
clone_size: NA
cdr3_aa: CASRTQGSSNQPQHF
cdr3_nt: TGTGCCAGCAGGACCCAGGGAAGCAGCAATCAGCCCCAGCATTTT

v_call: TRBV4-1
cdr3_length: 16
d_call: NA
j_call: TRBJ2-1
clone_size: few
cdr3_aa: CASSQSPRTRSGEQFF
cdr3_nt: TGCGCCAGCAGCCAAAGTCCCCGAACTCGATCTGGTGAGCAGTTCTTC

v_call: TRBV10-3
cdr3_length: 16
d_call: NA
j_call: TRBJ2-5
clone_size: NA
cdr3_aa: CAIPDCWTENQETQYF
cdr3_nt: TGTGCCATCCCAGATTGTTGGACAGAAAATCAAGAGACCCAGTACTTC

v_call: TRBV7-3
cdr3_length: 15
d_call: NA
j_call: TRBJ2-1
clone_size: once
cdr3_aa: CASSLLANSYNEQFF
cdr3_nt: TGTGCCAGCAGCTTATTAGCTAACTCCTACAATGAGCAGTTCTTC

v_call: TRBV7-9
cdr3_length: 18
d_call: TRBD2
j_call: TRBJ2-1
clone_size: few
cdr3_aa: CASSLAPGTSGGSDEQFF
cdr3_nt: TGTGCCAGCAGCTTAGCGCCTGGGACTAGCGGGGGATCTGATGAGCAGTTCTTC

v_call: TRBV7-9
cdr3_length: 15
d_call: NA
j_call: TRBJ1-5
clone_size: NA
cdr3_aa: CASSLGGTRGQPQHF
cdr3_nt: TGTGCCAGCAGCTTAGGCGGGACCCGGGGCCAGCCCCAGCATTTT

v_call: TRBV6-5
cdr3_length: 12
d_call: NA
j_call: TRBJ1-2
clone_size: NA
cdr3_aa: CATRQVNYGYTF
cdr3_nt: TGTGCCACAAGACAGGTTAACTATGGCTACACCTTC

v_call: TRBV11-3
cdr3_length: 13
d_call: NA
j_call: TRBJ2-5
clone_size: NA
cdr3_aa: CASSLDSQETQYF
cdr3_nt: TGTGCCAGCAGCTTAGACAGCCAAGAGACCCAGTACTTC

v_call: TRBV6-2/TRBV6-3
cdr3_length: 15
d_call: TRBD1
j_call: TRBJ2-3
clone_size: NA
cdr3_aa: CASSSKGQGAHSQYF
cdr3_nt: TGTGCCAGCAGTTCAAAGGGACAGGGAGCTCACTCGCAGTATTTT

v_call: TRBV5-1
cdr3_length: 16
d_call: TRBD2
j_call: TRBJ2-3
clone_size: NA
cdr3_aa: CASSLNQGLAGDTQYF
cdr3_nt: TGCGCCAGCAGCCTGAACCAAGGACTAGCGGGGGATACGCAGTATTTT

v_call: TRBV5-1
cdr3_length: 16
d_call: NA
j_call: TRBJ1-3
clone_size: NA
cdr3_aa: CASSFGGHGSGNTIYF
cdr3_nt: TGCGCCAGCAGCTTCGGTGGGCATGGCTCTGGAAACACCATATATTTT

v_call: TRBV5-1
cdr3_length: 15
d_call: TRBD2
j_call: TRBJ2-3
clone_size: once
cdr3_aa: CASPTRERSTDTQYF
cdr3_nt: TGCGCCAGCCCTACGCGGGAGAGAAGCACAGATACGCAGTATTTT

v_call: TRBV2
cdr3_length: 15
d_call: TRBD1
j_call: TRBJ1-1
clone_size: NA
cdr3_aa: CASSGTGRRNTEAFF
cdr3_nt: TGTGCCAGCAGTGGGACAGGGAGAAGGAATACTGAAGCTTTCTTT

v_call: TRBV19
cdr3_length: 15
d_call: NA
j_call: TRBJ2-1
clone_size: NA
cdr3_aa: CASSKGLYSYNEQFF
cdr3_nt: TGTGCCAGTAGTAAAGGACTGTACTCCTACAATGAGCAGTTCTTC

v_call: TRBV4-1
cdr3_length: 17
d_call: TRBD2
j_call: TRBJ2-1
clone_size: once
cdr3_aa: CASSHPFSGMEKNEQFF
cdr3_nt: TGCGCCAGCAGCCACCCCTTTAGCGGGATGGAGAAGAATGAGCAGTTCTTC

v_call: TRBV2
cdr3_length: 16
d_call: TRBD1
j_call: TRBJ2-2
clone_size: NA
cdr3_aa: CASSFDRDHYTGELFF
cdr3_nt: TGTGCCAGCAGTTTCGACAGGGACCATTACACCGGGGAGCTGTTTTTT

v_call: TRBV21-1
cdr3_length: 21
d_call: NA
j_call: TRBJ1-3
clone_size: once
cdr3_aa: CASSKHRWSWEDTPSGNTIYF
cdr3_nt: TGTGCCAGCAGCAAACATCGATGGTCTTGGGAGGATACTCCCTCTGGAAACACCATATATTTT

v_call: TRBV25-1
cdr3_length: 14
d_call: NA
j_call: TRBJ1-2
clone_size: NA
cdr3_aa: CASSEGSGIYGYTF
cdr3_nt: TGTGCCAGCAGTGAGGGGTCAGGGATCTATGGCTACACCTTC

v_call: TRBV2
cdr3_length: 15
d_call: NA
j_call: TRBJ1-3
clone_size: NA
cdr3_aa: CASSEMRTAGNTIYF
cdr3_nt: TGTGCCAGCAGTGAAATGAGGACAGCTGGAAACACCATATATTTT

v_call: TRBV18
cdr3_length: 15
d_call: TRBD1
j_call: TRBJ1-3
clone_size: NA
cdr3_aa: CASSSGQYSGNTIYF
cdr3_nt: TGTGCCAGCTCATCGGGACAGTACTCTGGAAACACCATATATTTT

v_call: TRBV27
cdr3_length: 15
d_call: TRBD2
j_call: TRBJ2-3
clone_size: once
cdr3_aa: CASSLSGGGLDTQYF
cdr3_nt: TGTGCCAGCAGTTTATCGGGGGGAGGGTTGGATACGCAGTATTTT

v_call: TRBV19
cdr3_length: 14
d_call: NA
j_call: TRBJ1-2
clone_size: NA
cdr3_aa: CASSIIGGSVGYTF
cdr3_nt: TGTGCCAGTAGTATAATCGGCGGAAGTGTGGGCTACACCTTC

v_call: TRBV24-1
cdr3_length: 16
d_call: NA
j_call: TRBJ2-1
clone_size: NA
cdr3_aa: CATSGFPRGSYNEQFF
cdr3_nt: TGTGCCACCAGTGGTTTTCCCCGCGGCTCCTACAATGAGCAGTTCTTC

v_call: TRBV2
cdr3_length: 13
d_call: NA
j_call: TRBJ1-5
clone_size: NA
cdr3_aa: CASRGGGNQPQHF
cdr3_nt: TGTGCCAGCAGAGGGGGAGGCAATCAGCCCCAGCATTTT

v_call: TRBV11-2
cdr3_length: 14
d_call: TRBD1
j_call: TRBJ2-1
clone_size: NA
cdr3_aa: CASSSVKRDRVMIF
cdr3_nt: TGTGCCAGCAGCTCCGTTAAGCGGGACAGGGTAATGATCTTC

v_call: TRBV5-1
cdr3_length: 15
d_call: TRBD2
j_call: TRBJ2-3
clone_size: once
cdr3_aa: CASSRTSGGTDTQYF
cdr3_nt: TGCGCCAGCAGCCGGACTAGCGGGGGCACAGATACGCAGTATTTT

v_call: TRBV18
cdr3_length: 19
d_call: TRBD1
j_call: TRBJ1-3
clone_size: once
cdr3_aa: CASSPFSAQGARSGNTIYF
cdr3_nt: TGTGCCAGCTCACCATTTTCCGCCCAGGGGGCGCGAAGTGGAAACACCATATATTTT

v_call: TRBV6-5
cdr3_length: 13
d_call: TRBD1
j_call: TRBJ1-5
clone_size: NA
cdr3_aa: CASSYSQGMPQHF
cdr3_nt: TGTGCCAGCAGTTACTCACAGGGGATGCCCCAGCATTTT

v_call: TRBV19
cdr3_length: 17
d_call: TRBD2
j_call: TRBJ2-3
clone_size: NA
cdr3_aa: CASSIGYLAVSTDTQYF
cdr3_nt: TGTGCCAGTAGTATAGGGTATCTAGCGGTTAGCACAGATACGCAGTATTTT

v_call: TRBV6-5
cdr3_length: 15
d_call: TRBD1
j_call: TRBJ1-1
clone_size: medium-sized
cdr3_aa: CASSYDRGMNTEAFF
cdr3_nt: TGTGCCAGCAGTTATGACAGGGGAATGAACACTGAAGCTTTCTTT

v_call: TRBV5-4
cdr3_length: 16
d_call: TRBD2
j_call: TRBJ2-3
clone_size: NA
cdr3_aa: CASSSKREGHTDTQYF
cdr3_nt: TGTGCCAGCAGCTCTAAGCGGGAGGGCCACACAGATACGCAGTATTTT

v_call: TRBV9
cdr3_length: 14
d_call: TRBD2
j_call: TRBJ2-7
clone_size: NA
cdr3_aa: CASSGPTSGWEQYF
cdr3_nt: TGTGCCAGCAGCGGACCAACTAGCGGTTGGGAGCAGTACTTC

v_call: TRBV6-2/TRBV6-3
cdr3_length: 12
d_call: NA
j_call: TRBJ1-1
clone_size: NA
cdr3_aa: CASSYGSREAFF
cdr3_nt: TGTGCCAGCAGTTACGGTAGCCGTGAAGCTTTCTTT

v_call: TRBV6-5
cdr3_length: 12
d_call: NA
j_call: TRBJ2-3
clone_size: NA
cdr3_aa: CASTLVGLAQYF
cdr3_nt: TGTGCCAGCACGCTAGTTGGGTTGGCGCAGTATTTT

v_call: TRBV29-1
cdr3_length: 17
d_call: TRBD1
j_call: TRBJ2-2
clone_size: NA
cdr3_aa: CSVADGTGGFNTGELFF
cdr3_nt: TGCAGCGTCGCGGACGGGACAGGGGGCTTTAACACCGGGGAGCTGTTTTTT

v_call: TRBV5-4
cdr3_length: 14
d_call: TRBD1
j_call: TRBJ2-3
clone_size: NA
cdr3_aa: CASSLDRVGDTQYF
cdr3_nt: TGTGCCAGCAGCCTGGACAGGGTGGGAGATACGCAGTATTTT

v_call: TRBV10-2
cdr3_length: 12
d_call: NA
j_call: TRBJ2-2
clone_size: NA
cdr3_aa: CASSEGAGELFF
cdr3_nt: TGCGCCAGCAGTGAAGGGGCCGGGGAGCTGTTTTTT

v_call: TRBV15
cdr3_length: 17
d_call: TRBD2
j_call: TRBJ2-1
clone_size: NA
cdr3_aa: CATSVRSGTSGRGEQFF
cdr3_nt: TGTGCCACCAGCGTCCGTTCCGGGACTAGCGGGAGAGGGGAGCAGTTCTTC

v_call: TRBV9
cdr3_length: 16
d_call: TRBD2
j_call: TRBJ2-2
clone_size: NA
cdr3_aa: CASSVGGGADTGELFF
cdr3_nt: TGTGCCAGCAGCGTAGGCGGGGGGGCTGACACCGGGGAGCTGTTTTTT

v_call: TRBV5-4
cdr3_length: 14
d_call: NA
j_call: TRBJ1-1
clone_size: NA
cdr3_aa: CASSLDRVNTEAFF
cdr3_nt: TGTGCCAGCAGCTTGGACAGGGTGAACACTGAAGCTTTCTTT

v_call: TRBV5-5
cdr3_length: 15
d_call: NA
j_call: TRBJ1-6
clone_size: few
cdr3_aa: CASSLESSYNSPLHF
cdr3_nt: TGTGCCAGCAGCTTGGAGAGCTCCTATAATTCACCCCTCCACTTT

v_call: TRBV30
cdr3_length: 16
d_call: NA
j_call: TRBJ2-3
clone_size: NA
cdr3_aa: CAWSVRRGPSTDTQYF
cdr3_nt: TGTGCCTGGAGTGTACGCAGGGGACCTAGCACAGATACGCAGTATTTT

v_call: TRBV11-1
cdr3_length: 12
d_call: NA
j_call: TRBJ2-1
clone_size: NA
cdr3_aa: CASSLGASEQFF
cdr3_nt: TGTGCCAGCAGCTTAGGGGCTTCTGAGCAGTTCTTC